The rows below give T cell receptor beta chains drawn from one sample of a study of shared clonotypes between healthy human individuals. The protocol was immunoSEQ multiplex PCR, while the TCRdb copy is restricted to in-frame clones and leaves out a portion. The data contain about 980,000 clones, roughly 72% of them singletons. The sequenced material came from memory CD4+ T cells sorted from blood. Receptors were obtained from a man between 18 and 29 years old in good health. Each CDR3 is given with its conserved first and last residue. The order of the fields is J gene, clone size, V gene, D gene, CDR3 DNA, CDR3 protein. A D gene is named only where the DNA matches it firmly. Size is omitted from some rows. Given values are once, few, many or a class for expanded clones.

j_call: TRBJ1-5
clone_size: -
v_call: TRBV30
d_call: -
cdr3_nt: TGTGCCTGGAGTGTAGGTGGTGGCAATCAGCCCCAGCATTTT
cdr3_aa: CAWSVGGGNQPQHF

j_call: TRBJ2-7
clone_size: -
v_call: TRBV7-3
d_call: -
cdr3_nt: TGTGCCAGCAGCCTCCTCCCGGGAAGGGAGCAGTACTTC
cdr3_aa: CASSLLPGREQYF

j_call: TRBJ2-7
clone_size: once
v_call: TRBV7-9
d_call: TRBD1
cdr3_nt: TGTGCCAGCAGCTTAGATAACAGGTGGGACAGGACCACCAGTTACGAGCAGTACTTC
cdr3_aa: CASSLDNRWDRTTSYEQYF

j_call: TRBJ2-1
clone_size: -
v_call: TRBV6-6
d_call: -
cdr3_nt: TGTGCCAGCAGTGGGAATGGGAATGAGCAGTTCTTC
cdr3_aa: CASSGNGNEQFF

j_call: TRBJ2-7
clone_size: -
v_call: TRBV7-8
d_call: -
cdr3_nt: TGTGCCAGCAGCCGGGCTACGTTGGAATCCTACGAGCAGTACTTC
cdr3_aa: CASSRATLESYEQYF

j_call: TRBJ1-3
clone_size: -
v_call: TRBV30
d_call: -
cdr3_nt: TGTGCCTGGAGCGACTTATCAGTTACGGGAAACACCATATATTTT
cdr3_aa: CAWSDLSVTGNTIYF

j_call: TRBJ1-1
clone_size: -
v_call: TRBV27
d_call: -
cdr3_nt: TGTGCCAGCAGTCGTAGGGACCTACGCTCCACTGAAGCTTTCTTT
cdr3_aa: CASSRRDLRSTEAFF

j_call: TRBJ2-1
clone_size: -
v_call: TRBV19
d_call: -
cdr3_nt: TGTGCCAGTAGTCCCCGATACAATGAGCAGTTCTTC
cdr3_aa: CASSPRYNEQFF

j_call: TRBJ1-1
clone_size: -
v_call: TRBV5-1
d_call: -
cdr3_nt: TGCGCCAGCAGCTTGGCCTTTTTCGGGGGCACTGAAGCTTTCTTT
cdr3_aa: CASSLAFFGGTEAFF

j_call: TRBJ2-2
clone_size: -
v_call: TRBV28
d_call: TRBD1
cdr3_nt: TGTGCCAGCAGGATACAGGGGACGAACACCGGGGAGCTGTTTTTT
cdr3_aa: CASRIQGTNTGELFF

j_call: TRBJ2-7
clone_size: -
v_call: TRBV7-9
d_call: TRBD2
cdr3_nt: TGTGCCAGCAGCCGAACCAGCGGGGTGAGCTCCTACGAGCAGTACTTC
cdr3_aa: CASSRTSGVSSYEQYF

j_call: TRBJ1-4
clone_size: once
v_call: TRBV5-4
d_call: -
cdr3_nt: TGTGCCAGCAGTCGGACTGGGTTTTCTGTTACCACCGAAAAACTGTTTTTT
cdr3_aa: CASSRTGFSVTTEKLFF

j_call: TRBJ2-2
clone_size: -
v_call: TRBV10-3
d_call: -
cdr3_nt: TGTGCCATCTCGGCCCCTAGGGGGGGGGCAGGTACCGGGGAGCTGTTTTTT
cdr3_aa: CAISAPRGGAGTGELFF

j_call: TRBJ1-3
clone_size: -
v_call: TRBV7-2
d_call: -
cdr3_nt: TGTGCCAGCAGCTTAGCGCAAGGAAGAACTGGAAACACCATATATTTT
cdr3_aa: CASSLAQGRTGNTIYF

j_call: TRBJ2-1
clone_size: once
v_call: TRBV2
d_call: -
cdr3_nt: TGTGCCAGCAGTTTCGTTCAGGGGAGCTCCTACAATGAGCAGTTCTTC
cdr3_aa: CASSFVQGSSYNEQFF

j_call: TRBJ1-2
clone_size: many
v_call: TRBV10-3
d_call: -
cdr3_nt: TGTGCCATCAGTGAGTCAGGGGGGGACTATGGCTACACCTTC
cdr3_aa: CAISESGGDYGYTF

j_call: TRBJ1-5
clone_size: -
v_call: TRBV19
d_call: -
cdr3_nt: TGTGCCAGTAGTCACAGGGAGGTGAATCAGCCCCAGCATTTT
cdr3_aa: CASSHREVNQPQHF